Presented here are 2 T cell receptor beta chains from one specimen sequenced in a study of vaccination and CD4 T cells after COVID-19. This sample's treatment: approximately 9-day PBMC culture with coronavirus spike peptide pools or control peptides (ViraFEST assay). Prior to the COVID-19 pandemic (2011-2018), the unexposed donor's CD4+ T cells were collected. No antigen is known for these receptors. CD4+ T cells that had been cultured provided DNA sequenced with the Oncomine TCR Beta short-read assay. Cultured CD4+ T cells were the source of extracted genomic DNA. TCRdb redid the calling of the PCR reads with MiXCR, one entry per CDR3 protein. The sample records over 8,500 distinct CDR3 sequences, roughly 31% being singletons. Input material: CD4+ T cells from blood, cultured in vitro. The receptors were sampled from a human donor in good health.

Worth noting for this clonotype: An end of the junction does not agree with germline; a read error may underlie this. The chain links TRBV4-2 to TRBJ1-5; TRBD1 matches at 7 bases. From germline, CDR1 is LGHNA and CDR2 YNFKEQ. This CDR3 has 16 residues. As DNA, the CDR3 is TGTGCCAGCAGCCAGTCAGCCGGGGACAGCAATCAGTCCCAGCATTTT. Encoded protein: CASSQSAGDSNQSQHF.

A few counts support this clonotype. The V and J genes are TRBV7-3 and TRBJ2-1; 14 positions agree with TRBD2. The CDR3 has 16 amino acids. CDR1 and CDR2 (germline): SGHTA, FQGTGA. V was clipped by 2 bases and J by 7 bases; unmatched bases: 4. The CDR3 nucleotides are TGTGCCAGCAGCTTAGAGGGGACTAGCGGGAGAAATGAGCAGTTCTTC. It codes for CASSLEGTSGRNEQFF. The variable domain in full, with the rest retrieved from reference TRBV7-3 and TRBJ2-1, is GAGVSQTPSNKVTEKGKYVELRCDPISGHTALYWYRQSLGQGPEFLIYFQGTGAADDSGLPNDRFFAVRPEGSVSTLKIQRTERGDSAVYLCASSLEGTSGRNEQFFGPGTRLTVL.